This TCR beta chain was identified in a study of vaccination effects on CD4 cells after COVID-19. Findings and caveats of the study: Marked clonal contraction of infection- and vaccine-induced clones was seen late after vaccination.

Sequencing was preceded by expansion of antigen-specific CD4+ T cells with viral peptide pools in the ViraFEST assay. Culture lasted roughly 9 days before CD4+ T cell isolation. Having tested negative for nucleocapsid antibodies, the vaccine recipients showed no prior SARS-CoV-2 infection. The culture medium for a few million PBMC per well included roughly 9.2 IU/ml IL-2 and 8.5 to 10 ug/ml peptides. Only in-frame clones appear in the TCRdb table, and some are missing; sequencing was by immunoSEQ multiplex PCR. The sample contains under 85,000 clones, approximately 74% of which appear only once. Per germline, CDR1 LNHDA and CDR2 SQIVND (reference sequence). V lost 7 bases and J 2 bases, leaving 21 bases between the germline ends. The CDR3 is made up of 17 amino acids. As regards this clone: Antigen: not known.

The sequences come from CD4+ T cells from PBMCs cultured with HCoV-229E spike peptides, collected before COVID-19 vaccination. The receptor was derived from a human donor who received a COVID-19 vaccine. V usage is TRBV19 and J usage is TRBJ1-5; tentatively, D is TRBD1 (5 bases). CDR3 nucleotides: TGTGCCAGTACCCCTTTCCGGACATTTGCGGGCAATCAGCCCCAGCATTTT. Translating it yields CASTPFRTFAGNQPQHF.